What follows are 24 T cell receptor beta chains derived from one specimen sequenced in a study of blood T cell repertoires in COVID-19. Sequencing used immunoSEQ multiplex PCR; TCRdb keeps in-frame clones, though not all of them. The sample consists of 250,000 to 400,000 clones, approximately 88% of them appearing once. Material for sequencing was peripheral blood. The origin of the receptors is a woman aged 25 to 39 with COVID-19, enrolled during active disease.

The gene calls are TRBV6-5 and TRBJ2-1; TRBD1 aligns across 9 bases. V shed 6 bases, J shed 6 bases, and the junction held 6 bases outside the gene matches. Per germline, CDR1 MNHEY and CDR2 SVGAGI. This CDR3 contains 14 residues. Written as DNA, the CDR3 is TGTGCCAGCAGGGGGTGGACAGGGGTCAATGAGCAGTTCTTC. The encoded protein is CASRGWTGVNEQFF.

The genes are TRBV12-2 and TRBJ2-7; the D segment call TRBD1 is taken from the table without a DNA check. TRBV12-2 is annotated as a pseudogene. This CDR3 has 14 amino acids. The CDR3 sequence: CASRLARQGIEQYV. The DNA of the CDR3 is TGTGCAAGTCGCTTAGCGCGGCAGGGTATCGAGCAGTACGTC.

This sequence joins TRBV6-5 and TRBJ1-1, with a tentative D call TRBD1 (6 bases). CDR1 MNHEY and CDR2 SVGAGI come from the germline V gene. This CDR3 has 14 amino acids. V shed 6 bases and J shed 0 bases, with 11 bases lying between them. The CDR3, as DNA: TGTGCCAGCAGCAATACAGGGTTGAACACTGAAGCTTTCTTT. Encoded protein: CASSNTGLNTEAFF.

This chain joins TRBV21-1 and TRBJ1-1; the table gives TRBD1 as D, unverified against the DNA. TRBV21-1 is described as a pseudogene. This CDR3 is 13 amino acids long. The CDR3 sequence is CASSRDRVTEAFF. The CDR3 DNA is TGTGCCAGCAGCAGGGACAGGGTCACTGAAGCTTTCTTT.

The rearrangement uses TRBV5-5 and TRBJ1-1, with TRBD1 identical over 7 bases. Losses at the gene ends were 4 bases for V and 3 bases for J; bases not matched to a gene: 21. This CDR3 region has 19 residues. Germline V gene lookup returns CDR1 SGHKS and CDR2 YYEKEE (reference sequence). The CDR3 nucleotides read TGTGCCAGCAGCCAACGACCGCTAGGGGGCCGGGTCGGAGACACTGAAGCTTTCTTT. Protein sequence: CASSQRPLGGRVGDTEAFF.

The chain employs TRBV4-3 and TRBJ1-2; maybe TRBD1 (5 bases). The length of the CDR3 is 16 residues. Trimming left V 0 bases short and J 5 bases short, with 16 bases between. Germline CDR1 and CDR2: LGHNA and YSLEER. CDR3 amino acids: CASSQDGTGLVYGYTF. CDR3 nucleotides: TGCGCCAGCAGCCAAGATGGTACAGGCCTAGTGTATGGCTACACCTTC.

The J gene is TRBJ2-1, the V gene TRBV7-2; 7 bases match TRBD2. Per germline, CDR1 SGHTA and CDR2 FQGNSA. The ends lost 5 bases at V and 10 bases at J; junction bases unmatched: 17. The CDR3 has 16 residues. The CDR3 sequence: CASSAKAGLNSGEQFF. CDR3 nucleotides: TGTGCCAGCAGCGCCAAGGCGGGACTAAACTCAGGGGAGCAGTTCTTC.

The rearrangement links TRBV5-4 to TRBJ2-6; D is uncertain. The CDR3 contains 15 residues. In germline, CDR1 is SGHNT, CDR2 YYREEE (reference sequence). V was cut by 3 bases and J by 0 bases, with 7 bases left in between. The CDR3, as DNA: TGTGCCAGCAGCTCCCCCGTCTCTGGGGCCAACGTCCTGACTTTC. Protein: CASSSPVSGANVLTF.

This chain joins TRBV12-3 or TRBV12-4 and TRBJ1-4; D is unresolved. The CDR3 totals 13 residues. Trimming cost V 3 bases and J 8 bases, with 10 bases left between them. CDR3 bases: TGTGCCAGCAGTTTGTCTGGCCCCGAAAAACTGTTTTTT. Its protein product is CASSLSGPEKLFF.

This chain joins TRBV6-5 and TRBJ2-5; D unclear. Trimming pared 0 bases from V and 1 base from J, leaving 6 bases between. From germline, CDR1 is MNHEY and CDR2 SVGAGI. CDR3 length: 14 amino acids. In nucleotides, the CDR3 is TGTGCCAGCAGTTACTCGCACACCCAAGAGACCCAGTACTTC. It encodes CASSYSHTQETQYF.

CDR3 loop: CASSPKTGTNTEAFF. CDR3 DNA sequence: TGCGCCAGCAGCCCGAAGACAGGGACGAACACTGAAGCTTTCTTT. The chain has TRBV5-1 and TRBJ1-1; 7 positions agree with TRBD1. Germline V gives CDR1 SGHRS, CDR2 YFSETQ. The CDR3 consists of 15 residues. V trimming: 4 bases; J trimming: 1 base; junction bases outside the gene matches: 7.

The rearrangement links TRBV29-1 to TRBJ1-1, with D maybe TRBD1 (5 bases). V shed 1 base and J shed 10 bases, with 10 bases lying between them. CDR1 is SQVTM, CDR2 ANQGSEA, per germline. The CDR3 length is 11 residues. The CDR3 nucleotides are TGCAGCGTTGAAGGCAGGGCTGGAGCTTTCTTT. As protein: CSVEGRAGAFF.

In this sample, this clone turned up once. J is TRBJ1-5 and V is TRBV7-9, with D perhaps TRBD1 (6 bases). The CDR3 is 15 residues long. V was pared by 5 bases and J by 0 bases, with 11 bases between. Germline V gene lookup returns CDR1 SEHNR and CDR2 FQNEAQ (reference sequence). The CDR3 spells CASSRGHSSNQPQHF. The CDR3 region has the DNA TGTGCCAGCAGCAGGGGACATAGTAGCAATCAGCCCCAGCATTTT.

This clone appeared a few times. The chain has TRBV10-2 and TRBJ2-5; 8 nucleotides line up with TRBD1. V lost 2 bases to trimming and J lost 2 bases; unmatched junction nucleotides: 7. The CDR3 has 16 residues. The germline CDR1 and CDR2 sequences are WSHSY and SAAADI. CDR3: CASSEAHTGGQETQYF. CDR3 DNA sequence: TGCGCCAGCAGTGAGGCCCACACAGGGGGGCAAGAGACCCAGTACTTC.

The rearrangement uses TRBV30 and TRBJ1-1; a weak D match, TRBD1 (6 bases). Trimming took off 1 base at V and 3 bases at J, with 9 bases between the two ends. Germline V gene lookup returns CDR1 GTSNPN and CDR2 SVGIG (reference sequence). CDR3 length: 13 residues. The CDR3 DNA follows: TGTGCCTGGAGTGCTCGGACAGACACTGAAGCTTTCTTT. This gives the protein CAWSARTDTEAFF.

This sequence joins TRBV7-6 and TRBJ2-5; 7 bases are a match to TRBD2. Germline assignment: CDR1 SGHVS and CDR2 FNYEAQ. V shed 2 bases and J 2 bases; nucleotides not matched to a gene: 5. There are 15 residues in the CDR3. The CDR3 DNA is TGTGCCAGCAGCTTAATGACTAGCCTTCAAGAGACCCAGTACTTC. It encodes CASSLMTSLQETQYF. Filled out from reference TRBV7-6 and TRBJ2-5, the complete variable domain reads GAGVSQSPRYKVTKRGQDVALRCDPISGHVSLYWYRQALGQGPEFLTYFNYEAQQDKSGLPNDRFSAERPEGSISTLTIQRTEQRDSAMYRCASSLMTSLQETQYFGPGTRLLVL.

The rearrangement joins TRBV19 to TRBJ2-7; no clear D. CDR1 LNHDA and CDR2 SQIVND come from the germline V gene (reference sequence). V was cut by 0 bases and J by 1 base, with 4 bases left in between. The CDR3 sequence is 13 residues long. The CDR3 reads CASSIDLSYEQYF. DNA for the CDR3: TGTGCCAGTAGTATAGATCTATCCTACGAGCAGTACTTC. Variable domain in full (rest from reference TRBV19 and TRBJ2-7): DGGITQSPKYLFRKEGQNVTLSCEQNLNHDAMYWYRQDPGQGLRLIYYSQIVNDFQKGDIAEGYSVSREKKESFPLTVTSAQKNPTAFYLCASSIDLSYEQYFGPGTRLTVT.

The chain links TRBV30 to TRBJ1-1, with a tentative D call TRBD1 (6 bases). CDR1 and CDR2 from the germline V gene are GTSNPN and SVGIG (reference sequence). This CDR3 contains 15 residues. V lost 3 bases and J 1 base, leaving 15 bases between the germline ends. In nucleotides, the CDR3 is TGTGCCTGGAGAAGGCCCGGACAGAGGAACACTGAAGCTTTCTTT. Amino acids: CAWRRPGQRNTEAFF.

The chain recombines TRBV3-1 (or the pseudogene TRBV3-2) with TRBJ1-5; 7 bases map to TRBD1. This CDR3 region has 15 residues. J gave up 3 bases and V 4 bases, and 6 bases lay outside the gene matches. CDR1 and CDR2 from the germline V gene are LGHDT and YNNKEL (reference sequence). The CDR3: CASSPEGQPNQPQHF. The CDR3 DNA follows: TGTGCCAGCAGCCCCGAGGGACAGCCCAATCAGCCCCAGCATTTT.

V and J are TRBV19 and TRBJ2-1, with 8 bases identical to TRBD1. The V segment lost 5 bases and the J segment 4 bases; nucleotides outside the gene matches: 4. Germline CDR1 LNHDA, CDR2 SQIVND (reference sequence). CDR3 length equals 14 residues. The CDR3 protein is CASSPRTGYNEQFF. CDR3 coding DNA: TGTGCCAGTAGTCCCAGGACAGGGTACAATGAGCAGTTCTTC.

This rearrangement joins TRBV28 to TRBJ1-2, with D tentatively TRBD1 (5 bases). V lost 6 bases and J 6 bases, leaving 14 bases between the germline ends. CDR1 is MDHEN and CDR2 is SYDVKM in the germline V gene. This CDR3 has 13 amino acids. The CDR3 DNA reads TGTGCCAGCAGGATCAGGGAATTGGATGGCTACACCTTC. Encoded protein: CASRIRELDGYTF.

This chain uses TRBV6-5 with TRBJ1-2; maybe TRBD1 (6 bases). The CDR3 runs 13 residues. CDR1 and CDR2 (germline): MNHEY, SVGAGI. The ends were cut back, 2 bases at V and 8 bases at J, with 12 bases in the middle. Here the CDR3 reads CASSYTTGQGYTF. The CDR3 nucleotides read TGTGCCAGCAGTTACACGACAGGTCAGGGCTACACCTTC.

The V call is TRBV6-4, the J call TRBJ1-6; perhaps TRBD1 as D (5 bases). The CDR3 consists of 14 residues. Trimming took 2 bases from V and 9 from J, leaving 11 bases between them. Germline CDR1 is MRHNA and CDR2 is SNTAGT. The CDR3 DNA sequence: TGTGCCAGCAGTGACGGAGCCGGGGGTTCACCCCTCCACTTT. It specifies CASSDGAGGSPLHF.

This clone turned up a few times. The chain couples TRBV27 to TRBJ2-5; 11 positions agree with TRBD2. Germline V gene lookup returns CDR1 MNHEY and CDR2 SMNVEV (reference sequence). V was pared by 0 bases and J by 5 bases, with 14 bases of the junction left unmatched. The CDR3 has 19 residues. In nucleotides, the CDR3 is TGTGCCAGCAGTTTATCGGGGATCCTAGCGGGGGGACGCATGGAGACCCAGTACTTC. Its protein product is CASSLSGILAGGRMETQYF.